The following is a T cell receptor beta chain sequence with its context. CD8+ and CD4+ T cells from blood underwent TCR beta sequencing. Random hexamers were used to reverse transcribe an amount of about 0.5 to 1 ug RNA. TCRdb itself ran the immunoSEQ multiplex PCR reads through MiXCR, one entry per CDR3 protein. The sample carries some 97,000 distinct CDR3 sequences, 95% recorded once. The sample originates from a study of CD8 T cells in Susac syndrome. Sequencing was carried out using CD8+ T cells from PBMCs. The clonotype originates from a human donor with Susac syndrome.

As DNA, the CDR3 is TGTGCCAGCAGTTTTGCAGGGGACCCCACAGATACGCAGTATTTT. Protein: CASSFAGDPTDTQYF. J is TRBJ2-3 and V is TRBV12-3 or TRBV12-4, with D possibly matching TRBD1 (6 bases). V lost 3 bases and J 2 bases, leaving 12 bases between the germline ends. The CDR3 loop spans 15 amino acids.